This paragraph reports one TCR beta chain. These data come from a study of blood T cell repertoires in COVID-19. Overall study: Acute and convalescent COVID-19 samples came from the United States, Italy and Spain. The cDNA or gDNA used as material had been derived from T cells, B-cell-depleted T cells, or PBMCs.

V lost 2 bases, J lost 3 bases, and 3 bases lay in between. The CDR3 is made up of 12 amino acids. The germline V gene has CDR1 SGHTA and CDR2 FQGNSA. In the source study's methods: The assay estimated nucleated cells by amplifying reference gene primers. Produced via immunoSEQ multiplex PCR; TCRdb's table is partial and in-frame only. D and trimming come from the DNA, and the V and J calls and clone size come from that table. The table shows 150,000 to 200,000 clones, with around four fifths occurring only once. The sequenced material came from peripheral blood. The source is a woman in her sixties or seventies with COVID-19, enrolled during active disease. This sequence joins TRBV7-2 and TRBJ2-3; D is ambiguous. The CDR3 DNA sequence: TGTGCCAGCAGCTTAATAACAGATACGCAGTATTTT. Translation: CASSLITDTQYF.